These T cell receptor beta chains were read from a single sample in a study of CD8+ T cells in alopecia areata. Assay: immunoSEQ multiplex PCR; the TCRdb copy retains only in-frame clones and omits some. The repertoire holds nearly 110,000 clones, with roughly 84% as singletons. The starting material was CD8+ T cells sorted from blood, obtained at week 24, from a patient treated with tofacitinib. The receptors were gathered from a human donor with alopecia areata. Each CDR3 is given with its conserved first and last residue. Each record gives: J gene, clone size, V gene, D gene, CDR3 protein, CDR3 DNA. A D gene is named only where the DNA matches it firmly. Size is stated for part of the rows, as once, few or many counts, or as a class when the clone is expanded.

TRBJ2-3	-	TRBV6-1	TRBD1	CASSGTGGNTDTQYF	TGTGCCAGCAGTGGGACAGGGGGCAACACAGATACGCAGTATTTT
TRBJ2-7	-	TRBV19	-	CASSAPGDGAYEQYF	TGTGCCAGTAGTGCCCCCGGAGACGGTGCCTACGAGCAGTACTTC
TRBJ1-1	once	TRBV10-3	-	CAISGPGGRHTEAFF	TGTGCCATCAGCGGTCCGGGAGGGAGACACACTGAAGCTTTCTTT
TRBJ1-6	-	TRBV4-1	TRBD1	CASSHLPGQGFGSPLHF	TGCGCCAGCAGCCACCTACCGGGACAGGGGTTTGGGTCACCCCTCCACTTT
TRBJ2-3	-	TRBV4-1	-	CASSPRGTDTQYF	TGCGCCAGCAGCCCGAGGGGCACAGATACGCAGTATTTT
TRBJ2-6	-	TRBV7-6	-	CASSLGLAYTGANVLTF	TGTGCCAGCAGCTTAGGTCTGGCCTATACTGGGGCCAACGTCCTGACTTTC
TRBJ2-3	few	TRBV29-1	-	CSVLSQRVATDTQYF	TGCAGCGTTCTTTCCCAGCGGGTGGCAACAGATACGCAGTATTTT
TRBJ2-5	-	TRBV7-2	-	CASSSETQYF	TGTGCCAGCAGCTCAGAGACCCAGTACTTC
TRBJ2-1	-	TRBV5-5	-	CASSLTYGNEQFF	TGTGCCAGCAGTTTAACTTATGGGAATGAGCAGTTCTTC
TRBJ2-1	-	TRBV13	TRBD1	CASSPPGTDDEQFF	TGTGCCAGCAGCCCCCCCGGGACAGACGATGAGCAGTTCTTC
TRBJ2-7	-	TRBV29-1	TRBD2	CSVVGTTYEQYF	TGCAGCGTTGTAGGGACTACCTACGAGCAGTACTTC
TRBJ1-1	once	TRBV27	-	CASSLLGGVNTEAFF	TGTGCCAGCAGTTTATTAGGGGGTGTAAACACTGAAGCTTTCTTT
TRBJ2-7	once	TRBV2	-	CASTERNYEQYF	TGTGCCAGCACTGAACGGAACTACGAGCAGTACTTC
TRBJ2-7	-	TRBV4-1	TRBD2	CASSSRIAGGIYEQYF	TGCGCCAGCAGCTCTCGGATAGCGGGGGGGATCTACGAGCAGTACTTC
TRBJ2-3	-	TRBV9	-	CASSPWGGADTQYF	TGTGCCAGCAGCCCCTGGGGGGGCGCAGATACGCAGTATTTT
TRBJ2-5	-	TRBV7-2	-	CASSLEDSFQETQYF	TGTGCCAGCAGCTTAGAGGACAGCTTCCAAGAGACCCAGTACTTC
TRBJ2-1	-	TRBV13	TRBD1	CASSTRQGAYNEQFF	TGTGCCAGCAGCACCCGACAGGGGGCCTACAATGAGCAGTTCTTC
TRBJ2-7	-	TRBV7-2	-	CASSLGGGVLYEQYF	TGTGCCAGCAGCTTAGGTGGAGGGGTCCTCTACGAGCAGTACTTC